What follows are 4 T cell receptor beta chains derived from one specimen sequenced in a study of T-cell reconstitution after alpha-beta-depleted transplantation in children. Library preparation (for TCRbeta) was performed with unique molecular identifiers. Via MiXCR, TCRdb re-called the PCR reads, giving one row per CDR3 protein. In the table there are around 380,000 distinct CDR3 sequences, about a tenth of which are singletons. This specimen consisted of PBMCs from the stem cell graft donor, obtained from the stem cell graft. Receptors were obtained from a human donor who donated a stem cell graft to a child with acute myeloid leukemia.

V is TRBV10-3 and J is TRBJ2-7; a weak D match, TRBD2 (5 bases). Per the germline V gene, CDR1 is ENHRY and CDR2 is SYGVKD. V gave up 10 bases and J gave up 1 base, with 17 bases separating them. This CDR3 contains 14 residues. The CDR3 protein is CATSSPERSYEQYF. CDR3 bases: TGTGCCACCTCCTCCCCCGAGCGGTCCTACGAGCAGTACTTC.

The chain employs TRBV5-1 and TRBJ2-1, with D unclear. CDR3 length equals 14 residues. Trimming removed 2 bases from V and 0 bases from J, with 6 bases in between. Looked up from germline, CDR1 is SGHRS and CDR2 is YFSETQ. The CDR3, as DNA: TGCGCCAGCAGCTTCGATCGCTCCTACAATGAGCAGTTCTTC. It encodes CASSFDRSYNEQFF.

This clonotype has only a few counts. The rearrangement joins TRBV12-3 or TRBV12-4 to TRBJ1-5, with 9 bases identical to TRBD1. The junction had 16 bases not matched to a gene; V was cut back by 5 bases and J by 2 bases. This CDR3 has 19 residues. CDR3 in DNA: TGTGCCAGCAGTCCTACCCCGGGACAGGGACGAACCCGCAATCAGCCCCAGCATTTT. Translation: CASSPTPGQGRTRNQPQHF.

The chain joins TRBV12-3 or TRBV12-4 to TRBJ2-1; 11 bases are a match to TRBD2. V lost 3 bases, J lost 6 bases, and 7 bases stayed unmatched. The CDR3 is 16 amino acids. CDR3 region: CASSLRTSGFINEQFF. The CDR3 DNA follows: TGTGCCAGCAGTTTGAGGACTAGCGGGTTTATCAATGAGCAGTTCTTC.